This T cell receptor beta chain was identified during a study of T cells in Graves' hyperthyroidism and ophthalmopathy. Study-wide findings and caveats: Through a model of 13 V-J features, ophthalmopathy was separated from stable hyperthyroidism.

The CDR3 sequence is 14 residues long. CDR1 is SGDLS, CDR2 YYNGEE, per germline. Trimming pared 0 bases from V and 5 bases from J, leaving 11 bases between. Using RNA transcripts as the source, TCR beta CDR3 regions were amplified. The study used the HTBI primer set for a first-round RT-PCR of the TCR CDR3. TCRdb used MiXCR to reprocess the multiplex PCR reads, holding one entry per CDR3 protein. Among a few hundred thousand distinct CDR3 sequences listed, roughly 46% were seen once. This clonotype has a count of ten or more. Its target is unknown. The source material was peripheral blood or thyroid tissue (not recorded which). V usage is TRBV9 and J usage is TRBJ2-5; D unclear. The receptor was derived from a young woman with Graves' hyperthyroidism. In DNA, the CDR3 is TGTGCCAGCAGCGTAGGAAGGCCCGAGGAGACCCAGTACTTC. Its translation is CASSVGRPEETQYF.